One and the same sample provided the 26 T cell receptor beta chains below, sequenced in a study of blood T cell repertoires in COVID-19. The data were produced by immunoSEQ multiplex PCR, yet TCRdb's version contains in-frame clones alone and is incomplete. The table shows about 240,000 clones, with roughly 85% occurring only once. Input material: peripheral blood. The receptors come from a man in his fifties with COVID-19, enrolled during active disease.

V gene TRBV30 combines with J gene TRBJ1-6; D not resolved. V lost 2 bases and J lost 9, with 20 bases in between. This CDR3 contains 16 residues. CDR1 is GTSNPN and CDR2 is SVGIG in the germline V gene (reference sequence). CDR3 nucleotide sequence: TGTGCCTGGAGTCCGCTCCCACCGGGTGTAGGTTCACCCCTCCACTTT. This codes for CAWSPLPPGVGSPLHF. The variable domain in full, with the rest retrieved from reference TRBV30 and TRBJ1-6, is SQTIHQWPATLVQPVGSPLSLECTVEGTSNPNLYWYRQAAGRGLQLLFYSVGIGQISSEVPQNLSASRPQDRQFILSSKKLLLSDSGFYLCAWSPLPPGVGSPLHFGNGTRLTVT.

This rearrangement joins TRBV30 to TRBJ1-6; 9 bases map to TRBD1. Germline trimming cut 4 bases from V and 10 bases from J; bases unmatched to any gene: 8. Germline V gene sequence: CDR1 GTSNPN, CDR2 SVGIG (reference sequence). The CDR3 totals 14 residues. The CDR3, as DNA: TGTGCCTGGAAAATGGACAGGGGCGACTCACCCCTCCACTTT. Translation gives CAWKMDRGDSPLHF.

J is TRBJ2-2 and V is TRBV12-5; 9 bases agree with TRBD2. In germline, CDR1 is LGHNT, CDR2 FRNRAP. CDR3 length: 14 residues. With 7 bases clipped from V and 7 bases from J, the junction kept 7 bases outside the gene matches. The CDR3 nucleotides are TGTGCTAGTGTTTCTAGCGGGGTTAGCGGGGAGCTGTTTTTT. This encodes CASVSSGVSGELFF.

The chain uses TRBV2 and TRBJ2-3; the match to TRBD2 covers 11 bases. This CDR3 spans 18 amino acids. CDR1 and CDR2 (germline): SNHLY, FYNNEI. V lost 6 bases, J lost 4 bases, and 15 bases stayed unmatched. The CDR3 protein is CASSVELAGGPDADTQYF. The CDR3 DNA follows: TGTGCCAGCAGCGTAGAGTTAGCGGGGGGGCCTGATGCAGATACGCAGTATTTT.

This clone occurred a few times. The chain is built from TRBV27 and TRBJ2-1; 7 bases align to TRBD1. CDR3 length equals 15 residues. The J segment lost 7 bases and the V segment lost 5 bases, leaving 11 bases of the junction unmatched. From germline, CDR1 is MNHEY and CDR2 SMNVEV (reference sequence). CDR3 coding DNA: TGTGCCAGCAGTCGGACGACAGGGCTCGGAAATGAGCAGTTCTTC. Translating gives CASSRTTGLGNEQFF.

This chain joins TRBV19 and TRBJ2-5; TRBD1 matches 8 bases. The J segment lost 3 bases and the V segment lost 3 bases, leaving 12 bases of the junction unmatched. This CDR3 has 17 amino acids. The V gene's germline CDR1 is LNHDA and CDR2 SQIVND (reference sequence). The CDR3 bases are TGTGCCAGTAGTATTGGTCCCCGGGACAGGACTAAAGAGACCCAGTACTTC. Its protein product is CASSIGPRDRTKETQYF.

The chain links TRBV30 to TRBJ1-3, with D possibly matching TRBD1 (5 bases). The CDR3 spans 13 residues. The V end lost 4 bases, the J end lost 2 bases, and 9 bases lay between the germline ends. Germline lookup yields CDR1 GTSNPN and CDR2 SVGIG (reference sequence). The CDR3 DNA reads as TGTGCCTGGACCCCCAGGGCTGGAAACACCATATATTTT. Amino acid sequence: CAWTPRAGNTIYF.

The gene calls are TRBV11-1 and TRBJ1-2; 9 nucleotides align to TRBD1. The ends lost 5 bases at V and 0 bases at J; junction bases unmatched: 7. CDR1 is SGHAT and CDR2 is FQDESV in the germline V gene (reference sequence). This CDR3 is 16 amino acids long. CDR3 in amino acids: CASSAGTGFANYGYTF. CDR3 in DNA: TGTGCCAGCAGCGCCGGGACAGGGTTTGCTAACTATGGCTACACCTTC.

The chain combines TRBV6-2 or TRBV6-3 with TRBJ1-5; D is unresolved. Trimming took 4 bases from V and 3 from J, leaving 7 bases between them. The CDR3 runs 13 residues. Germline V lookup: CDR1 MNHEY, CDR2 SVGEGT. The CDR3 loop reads CASSSRDNQPQHF. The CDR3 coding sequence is TGTGCCAGCAGTTCACGGGACAATCAGCCCCAGCATTTT.

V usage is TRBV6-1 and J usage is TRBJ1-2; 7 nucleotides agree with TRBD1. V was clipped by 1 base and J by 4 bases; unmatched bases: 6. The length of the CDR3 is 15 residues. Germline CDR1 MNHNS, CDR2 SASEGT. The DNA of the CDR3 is TGTGCCAGCAGTGAAGAAGGGACAGAGGCCTATGGCTACACCTTC. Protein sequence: CASSEEGTEAYGYTF.

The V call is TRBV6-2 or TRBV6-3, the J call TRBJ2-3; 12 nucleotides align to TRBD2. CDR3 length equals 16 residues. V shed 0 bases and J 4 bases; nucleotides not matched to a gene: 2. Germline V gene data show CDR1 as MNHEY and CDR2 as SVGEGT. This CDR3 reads CASSYSGTSGPDTQYF. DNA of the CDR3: TGTGCCAGCAGTTACTCCGGGACTAGCGGGCCAGATACGCAGTATTTT.

The CDR3 sequence is CASSIDSGYNSPLHF. The CDR3 bases are TGTGCCAGCAGTATTGATTCGGGTTATAATTCACCCCTCCACTTT. The V call is TRBV7-2, the J call TRBJ1-6; D is uncertain. The V end was cut by 6 bases, the J end by 4 bases, with 13 bases between. The CDR3 has 15 amino acids. Germline V gene sequence: CDR1 SGHTA, CDR2 FQGNSA.

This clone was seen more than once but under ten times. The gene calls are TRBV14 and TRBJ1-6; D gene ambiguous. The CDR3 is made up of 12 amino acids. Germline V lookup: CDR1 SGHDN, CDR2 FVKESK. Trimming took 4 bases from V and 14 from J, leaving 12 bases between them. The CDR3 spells CASSLRGLALHF. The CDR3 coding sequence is TGTGCCAGCAGCCTTCGGGGTTTGGCCCTCCACTTT.

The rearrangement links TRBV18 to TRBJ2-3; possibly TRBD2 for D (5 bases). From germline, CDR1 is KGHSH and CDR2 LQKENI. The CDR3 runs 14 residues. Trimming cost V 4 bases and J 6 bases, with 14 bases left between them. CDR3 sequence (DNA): TGTGCCAGCTCACTAAACGAGGGCGGGGATACGCAGTATTTT. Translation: CASSLNEGGDTQYF.

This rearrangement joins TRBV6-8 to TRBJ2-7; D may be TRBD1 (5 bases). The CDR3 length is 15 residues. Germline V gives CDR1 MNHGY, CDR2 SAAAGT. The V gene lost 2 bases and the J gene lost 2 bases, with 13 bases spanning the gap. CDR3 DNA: TGTGCCAGCAGTTACAGGGGCGATCCTACCTACGAGCAGTACTTC. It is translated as CASSYRGDPTYEQYF.

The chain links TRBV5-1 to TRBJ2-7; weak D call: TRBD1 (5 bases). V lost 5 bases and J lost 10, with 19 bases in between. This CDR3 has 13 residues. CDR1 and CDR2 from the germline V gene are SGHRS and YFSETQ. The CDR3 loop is CASSSSYGQGQYF. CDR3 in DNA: TGCGCCAGCAGTAGCTCTTACGGGCAGGGCCAGTACTTC.

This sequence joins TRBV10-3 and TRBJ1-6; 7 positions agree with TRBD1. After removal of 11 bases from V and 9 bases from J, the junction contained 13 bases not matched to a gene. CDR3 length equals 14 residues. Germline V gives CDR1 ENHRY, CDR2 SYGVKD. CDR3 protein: CASKGGSSGSPLHF. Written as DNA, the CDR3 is TGTGCCTCCAAAGGGGGCAGTTCGGGTTCACCCCTCCACTTT.

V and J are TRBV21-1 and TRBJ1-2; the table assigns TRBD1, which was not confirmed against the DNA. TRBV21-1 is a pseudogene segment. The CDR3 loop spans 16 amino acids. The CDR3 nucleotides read TGTGCCAGCAGCGCCATCCGACAGGGTCCACACTATGGCTACACCTTC. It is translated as CASSAIRQGPHYGYTF.

CDR3 sequence reads: CATQTGAGEKLFF. The CDR3 bases are TGTGCCACCCAGACAGGGGCGGGTGAAAAACTGTTTTTT. This sequence joins TRBV15 and TRBJ1-4, with 8 bases identical to TRBD1. Trimming at V came to 8 bases and at J to 7 bases, leaving 6 bases not matched to a gene. The CDR3 length is 13 residues. Germline CDR1 and CDR2: LNHNV and YYDKDF (reference sequence).

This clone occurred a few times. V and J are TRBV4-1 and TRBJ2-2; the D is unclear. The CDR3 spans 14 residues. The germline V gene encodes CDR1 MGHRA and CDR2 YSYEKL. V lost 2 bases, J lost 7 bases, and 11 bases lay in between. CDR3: CASSQKSRGGELFF. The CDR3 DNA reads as TGCGCCAGCAGCCAAAAGTCGAGAGGCGGGGAGCTGTTTTTT.

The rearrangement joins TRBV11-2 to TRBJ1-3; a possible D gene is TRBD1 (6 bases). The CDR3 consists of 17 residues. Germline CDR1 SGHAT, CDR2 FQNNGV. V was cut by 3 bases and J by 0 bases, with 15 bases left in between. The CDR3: CASSFDPTGYSGNTIYF. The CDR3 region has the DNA TGTGCCAGCAGCTTTGACCCCACAGGGTACTCTGGAAACACCATATATTTT. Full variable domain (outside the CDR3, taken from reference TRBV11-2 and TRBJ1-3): EAGVAQSPRYKIIEKRQSVAFWCNPISGHATLYWYQQILGQGPKLLIQFQNNGVVDDSQLPKDRFSAERLKGVDSTLKIQPAKLEDSAVYLCASSFDPTGYSGNTIYFGEGSWLTVV.

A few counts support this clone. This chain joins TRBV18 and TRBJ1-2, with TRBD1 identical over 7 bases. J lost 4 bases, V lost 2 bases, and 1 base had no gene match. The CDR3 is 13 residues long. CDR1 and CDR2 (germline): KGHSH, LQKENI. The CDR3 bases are TGTGCCAGCTCACCAGACAGGGTCTATGGCTACACCTTC. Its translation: CASSPDRVYGYTF. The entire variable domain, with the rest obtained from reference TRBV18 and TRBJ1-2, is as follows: NAGVMQNPRHLVRRRGQEARLRCSPMKGHSHVYWYRQLPEEGLKFMVYLQKENIIDESGMPKERFSAEFPKEGPSILRIQQVVRGDSAAYFCASSPDRVYGYTFGSGTRLTVV.

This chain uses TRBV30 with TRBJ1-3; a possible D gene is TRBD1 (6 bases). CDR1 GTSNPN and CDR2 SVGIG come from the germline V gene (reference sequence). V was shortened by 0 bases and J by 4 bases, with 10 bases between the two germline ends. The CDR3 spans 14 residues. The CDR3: CAWSVNRAGNTIYF. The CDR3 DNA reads TGTGCCTGGAGTGTTAACAGGGCGGGAAACACCATATATTTT.

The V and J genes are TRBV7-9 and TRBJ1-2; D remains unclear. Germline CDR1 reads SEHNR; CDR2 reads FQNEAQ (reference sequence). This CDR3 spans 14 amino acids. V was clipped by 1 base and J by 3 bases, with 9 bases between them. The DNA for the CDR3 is TGTGCCAGCAGCTTAGGAGTGGGCGACTATGGCTACACCTTC. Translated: CASSLGVGDYGYTF.

The CDR3 region is CASSLRTSTGELFF. CDR3 nucleotides: TGTGCCAGCAGCTTAAGGACTAGCACCGGGGAGCTGTTTTTT. The V gene is TRBV11-3, the J gene TRBJ2-2; 7 bases match TRBD2. CDR3 length equals 14 residues. The V and J ends lost 2 bases and 4 bases, in that order; junction bases with no gene match: 1. Per the germline V gene, CDR1 is SGHNT and CDR2 is YENEEA.

The DNA for the CDR3 is TGTGCCAGCAGCCTCGTTAGGCGGGGGGGCCGGAATGAGCAGTTCTTC. Amino acids: CASSLVRRGGRNEQFF. V gene TRBV6-2 or TRBV6-3 combines with J gene TRBJ2-1, with 9 bases lining up with TRBD2. Trimming cost V 6 bases and J 7 bases; bases outside gene matches: 13. Germline CDR1 and CDR2: MNHEY and SVGEGT. The CDR3 is made up of 16 amino acids.